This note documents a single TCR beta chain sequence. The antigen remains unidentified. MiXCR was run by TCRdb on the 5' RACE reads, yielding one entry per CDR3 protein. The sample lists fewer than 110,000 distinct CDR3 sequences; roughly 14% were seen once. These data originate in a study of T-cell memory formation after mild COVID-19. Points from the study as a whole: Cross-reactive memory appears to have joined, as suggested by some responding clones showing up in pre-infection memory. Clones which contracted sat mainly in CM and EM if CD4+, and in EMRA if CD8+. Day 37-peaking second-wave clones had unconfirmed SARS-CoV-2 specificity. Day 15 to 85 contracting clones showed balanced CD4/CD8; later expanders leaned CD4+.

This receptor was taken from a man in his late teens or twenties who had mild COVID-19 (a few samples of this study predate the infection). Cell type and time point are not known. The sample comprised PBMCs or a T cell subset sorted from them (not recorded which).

CDR3 region: CASSYGSVFEQYF. The CDR3, as DNA: TGTGCCAGCAGTTATGGGTCCGTTTTCGAGCAGTACTTC. This chain connects TRBV6-5 to TRBJ2-7; no clear D gene. The germline gives CDR1 MNHEY, CDR2 SVGAGI. The CDR3 covers 13 residues. Trimming removed 3 bases at V and 6 bases at J, with 12 bases between.